The 21 T cell receptor beta chains reported below all come from one sample, sequenced in a study of blood T cell repertoires in COVID-19. Libraries were prepared by immunoSEQ multiplex PCR; TCRdb keeps only in-frame clonotypes and omits some of them. The sample records tens of thousands of clones, around 90% being singletons. Sequenced input: peripheral blood. The receptors were gathered from a woman aged 60-75 years with COVID-19, enrolled during active disease.

The chain employs TRBV27 and TRBJ2-3; 7 bases are shared with TRBD1. Trimming removed 5 bases from V and 3 bases from J; junction bases left unmatched: 11. The germline V gene encodes CDR1 MNHEY and CDR2 SMNVEV (reference sequence). The CDR3 is 16 residues long. CDR3 loop: CASSRWTGGGTDTQYF. CDR3 sequence (DNA): TGTGCCAGCAGTCGATGGACAGGTGGAGGAACAGATACGCAGTATTTT.

The chain joins TRBV6-5 to TRBJ1-4, with 8 bases matching TRBD1. This CDR3 comprises 14 residues. V lost 6 bases to trimming and J lost 8 bases; unmatched junction nucleotides: 8. Germline V gene data show CDR1 as MNHEY and CDR2 as SVGAGI. CDR3 residues: CASSRDRLDEKLFF. CDR3 bases: TGTGCCAGCAGCCGGGACAGGCTGGACGAAAAACTGTTTTTT.

In nucleotides, the CDR3 is TGCGCCAGCAGCTTGGGGTTCCAAGGACAGGCTGATGAAGCTTTCTTT. Amino acids: CASSLGFQGQADEAFF. The chain recombines TRBV5-1 with TRBJ1-1; the match to TRBD1 covers 7 bases. CDR3 length: 16 residues. V trimming: 0 bases; J trimming: 7 bases; junction bases outside the gene matches: 12. CDR1 SGHRS and CDR2 YFSETQ come from the germline V gene.

The chain employs TRBV29-1 and TRBJ2-5; 11 nucleotides line up with TRBD2. V shed 7 bases and J 5 bases; nucleotides not matched to a gene: 9. The CDR3 is made up of 14 amino acids. The germline V gene encodes CDR1 SQVTM and CDR2 ANQGSEA. The CDR3 region is CSARLAGLEETQYF. As DNA, the CDR3 is TGCAGCGCCCGACTAGCGGGATTAGAGGAGACCCAGTACTTC.

This clone occurred once. The chain has TRBV19 and TRBJ2-2, with no clear D. There are 14 residues in the CDR3. Trimming took 2 bases from V and 6 from J, leaving 10 bases between them. The germline V gene encodes CDR1 LNHDA and CDR2 SQIVND (reference sequence). In DNA form, the CDR3 reads TGTGCCAGTAGTATAATGTTAAATCCCGGGGAGCTGTTTTTT. The encoded protein is CASSIMLNPGELFF.

J is TRBJ2-4 and V is TRBV15; D unclear. V lost 0 bases and J 9 bases, leaving 9 bases between the germline ends. Germline V gene lookup returns CDR1 LNHNV and CDR2 YYDKDF (reference sequence). The CDR3 is 13 residues long. CDR3 in DNA: TGTGCCACCAGCAGAGATATCTCGGGCATTCAGTACTTC. It translates to CATSRDISGIQYF.

V usage is TRBV15 and J usage is TRBJ2-7, with 7 bases matching TRBD2. Per the germline V gene, CDR1 is LNHNV and CDR2 is YYDKDF (reference sequence). The CDR3 sequence is 18 residues long. V shed 1 base and J 0 bases; nucleotides not matched to a gene: 12. The CDR3 loop is CATSRGSGGRISSYEQYF. CDR3 nucleotides: TGTGCCACCAGCAGAGGTTCCGGGGGGAGGATTAGCTCCTACGAGCAGTACTTC. The full variable domain, with the rest looked up from reference TRBV15 and TRBJ2-7, is DAMVIQNPRYQVTQFGKPVTLSCSQTLNHNVMYWYQQKSSQAPKLLFHYYDKDFNNEADTPDNFQSRRPNTSFCFLDIRSPGLGDTAMYLCATSRGSGGRISSYEQYFGPGTRLTVT.

This chain joins TRBV28 and TRBJ2-7; 11 bases align to TRBD2. V was clipped by 5 bases and J by 1 base; unmatched bases: 7. CDR3 length equals 16 residues. The germline CDR1 and CDR2 sequences are MDHEN and SYDVKM. CDR3 residues: CASSLAGTSGSYEQYF. The CDR3 DNA sequence: TGTGCCAGCAGTCTCGCCGGGACTAGCGGTTCCTACGAGCAGTACTTC.

The genes are TRBV9 and TRBJ2-1, with D possibly being TRBD2 (6 bases). Trimming shortened V by 3 bases and J by 7 bases, and 14 bases separated the two germline ends. The CDR3 has 14 residues. In germline, CDR1 is SGDLS, CDR2 YYNGEE. In DNA, the CDR3 is TGTGCCAGCAGCGGAAGGGACTCCCGGAATGAGCAGTTCTTC. Translated, it gives CASSGRDSRNEQFF.

The chain has TRBV9 and TRBJ2-7, with TRBD2 matching over 7 bases. The CDR3 contains 15 residues. CDR1 SGDLS and CDR2 YYNGEE come from the germline V gene. Trimming at V came to 4 bases and at J to 3 bases, leaving 10 bases not matched to a gene. The CDR3, as DNA: TGTGCCAGCAGCCCCGGGGGGATCTCTGGCTACGAGCAGTACTTC. The encoded protein is CASSPGGISGYEQYF.

This chain links TRBV5-4 with TRBJ2-6; 10 nucleotides align to TRBD2. There are 16 residues in the CDR3. Looked up from germline, CDR1 is SGHNT and CDR2 is YYREEE (reference sequence). Trimming at V came to 4 bases and at J to 4 bases, leaving 5 bases not matched to a gene. For the CDR3, the DNA is TGTGCCAGCAGCACGGGACTAGCGAGGGGGGCCAACGTCCTGACTTTC. Encoded protein: CASSTGLARGANVLTF.

The rearrangement joins TRBV7-9 to TRBJ1-4; possibly TRBD1 for D (6 bases). V was cut by 5 bases and J by 10 bases, with 14 bases left in between. The CDR3 consists of 13 residues. Germline V gene sequence: CDR1 SEHNR, CDR2 FQNEAQ (reference sequence). DNA for the CDR3: TGTGCCAGCAGCCGTCCAGGGGTTGGAAAACTGTTTTTT. Protein product: CASSRPGVGKLFF.

V gene TRBV5-6 combines with J gene TRBJ2-5; D perhaps matches TRBD2 (6 bases). V was clipped by 2 bases and J by 2 bases, with 10 bases between them. CDR1 and CDR2 (germline): SGHDT, YYEEEE. The CDR3 covers 14 residues. In DNA form, the CDR3 reads TGTGCCAGCAGCTTTAGCGGATCTCAAGAGACCCAGTACTTC. It translates to CASSFSGSQETQYF.

Only one count was recorded for this clone. The gene calls are TRBV6-5 and TRBJ2-7, with TRBD1 matching 7 bases. This CDR3 contains 15 residues. Trimming removed 6 bases from V and 2 bases from J; junction bases left unmatched: 10. The germline gives CDR1 MNHEY, CDR2 SVGAGI. The CDR3 is CASSFAWDSPYEQYF. The CDR3 coding sequence is TGTGCCAGCAGCTTCGCTTGGGACAGCCCCTACGAGCAGTACTTC.

This chain joins TRBV7-6 and TRBJ2-7, with D maybe TRBD2 (5 bases). The CDR3 covers 15 residues. The germline CDR1 and CDR2 sequences are SGHVS and FNYEAQ. V shed 1 base and J shed 0 bases, with 10 bases lying between them. CDR3 in amino acids: CASSLVSGYSYEQYF. The CDR3 DNA reads as TGTGCCAGCAGCTTAGTCAGCGGATACTCCTACGAGCAGTACTTC.

The chain couples TRBV4-3 to TRBJ2-1; 7 nucleotides agree with TRBD2. Unmatched junction bases numbered 23, after V lost 8 bases and J lost 1 base. The CDR3 consists of 20 residues. The germline gives CDR1 LGHNA, CDR2 YSLEER. This CDR3 reads CASALNYPSGEWRSYNEQFF. The CDR3 nucleotides are TGCGCCAGCGCGCTAAACTACCCTAGCGGAGAGTGGAGGTCCTACAATGAGCAGTTCTTC.

The chain links TRBV10-3 to TRBJ1-1, with D perhaps matching TRBD1 (6 bases). Germline V gene data show CDR1 as ENHRY and CDR2 as SYGVKD. The CDR3 totals 14 residues. Trimming pared 6 bases from V and 0 bases from J, leaving 11 bases between. CDR3 coding DNA: TGTGCCATCAGCTCGACAGGTTTGAACACTGAAGCTTTCTTT. This gives the protein CAISSTGLNTEAFF.

The chain uses TRBV27 and TRBJ2-7, with TRBD2 identical over 7 bases. CDR3 size: 14 residues. CDR1 is MNHEY and CDR2 is SMNVEV in the germline V gene (reference sequence). The J segment lost 7 bases and the V segment lost 6 bases, leaving 12 bases of the junction unmatched. DNA for the CDR3: TGTGCCAGCAGGCCTTTGGGAGGGGCCCGGGAGCAGTACTTC. It codes for CASRPLGGAREQYF.

The rearrangement joins TRBV20-1 to TRBJ2-4, with D unresolved. This CDR3 is 11 amino acids long. The V end was cut by 3 bases, the J end by 5 bases, with 5 bases between. Germline values: CDR1 DFQATT, CDR2 SNEGSKA (reference sequence). CDR3 sequence: CSASRENIQYF. The CDR3 DNA follows: TGCAGTGCTAGTCGGGAAAACATTCAGTACTTC.

This sequence joins TRBV12-3 or TRBV12-4 and TRBJ1-1; D call uncertain. Trimming shortened V by 3 bases and J by 2 bases, and 7 bases separated the two germline ends. The CDR3 has 13 amino acids. The DNA of the CDR3 is TGTGCCAGCAGTTTGAAGCGTAACACTGAAGCTTTCTTT. As protein: CASSLKRNTEAFF.

This clone was recorded once. The chain couples TRBV10-3 to TRBJ1-1; D remains ambiguous. The CDR3 sequence is 12 residues long. Deletions cut 8 bases from V and 7 bases from J, with 14 bases between. Germline assignment: CDR1 ENHRY and CDR2 SYGVKD. CDR3 in amino acids: CAIEGPGYEAFF. In DNA, the CDR3 is TGTGCCATCGAGGGCCCAGGTTATGAAGCTTTCTTT.